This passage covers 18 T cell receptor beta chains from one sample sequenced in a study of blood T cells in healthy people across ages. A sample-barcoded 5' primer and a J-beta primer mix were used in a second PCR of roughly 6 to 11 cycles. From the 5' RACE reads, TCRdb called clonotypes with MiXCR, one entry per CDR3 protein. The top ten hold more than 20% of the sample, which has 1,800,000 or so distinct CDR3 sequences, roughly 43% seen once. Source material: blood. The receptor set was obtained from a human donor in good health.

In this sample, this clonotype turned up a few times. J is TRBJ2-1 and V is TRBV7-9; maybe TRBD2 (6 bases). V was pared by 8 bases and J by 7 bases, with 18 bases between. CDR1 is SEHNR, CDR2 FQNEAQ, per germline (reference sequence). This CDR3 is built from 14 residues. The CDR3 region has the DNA TGTGCCAGCTGCCCGGAGGGGCCGGGGAATGAGCAGTTCTTC. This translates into CASCPEGPGNEQFF.

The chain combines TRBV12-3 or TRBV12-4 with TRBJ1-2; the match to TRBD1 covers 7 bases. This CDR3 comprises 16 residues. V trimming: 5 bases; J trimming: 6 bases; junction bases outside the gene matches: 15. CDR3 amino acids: CASSPWESGGSDGYTF. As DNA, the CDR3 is TGTGCCAGCAGTCCCTGGGAGTCAGGGGGATCCGATGGCTACACCTTC.

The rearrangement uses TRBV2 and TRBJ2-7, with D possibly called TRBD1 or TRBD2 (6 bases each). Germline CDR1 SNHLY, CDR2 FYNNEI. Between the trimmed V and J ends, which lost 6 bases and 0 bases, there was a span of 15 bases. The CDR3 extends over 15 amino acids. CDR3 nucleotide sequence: TGTGCCAGCAGCAAAAAGGGGGGCCTCTCCTACGAGCAGTACTTC. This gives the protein CASSKKGGLSYEQYF.

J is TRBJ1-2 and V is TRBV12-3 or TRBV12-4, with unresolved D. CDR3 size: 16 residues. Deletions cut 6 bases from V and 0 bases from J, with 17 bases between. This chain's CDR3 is CASSRRRLKTNYGYTF. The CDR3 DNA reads TGTGCCAGCAGCCGGAGGCGGTTAAAGACTAACTATGGCTACACCTTC.

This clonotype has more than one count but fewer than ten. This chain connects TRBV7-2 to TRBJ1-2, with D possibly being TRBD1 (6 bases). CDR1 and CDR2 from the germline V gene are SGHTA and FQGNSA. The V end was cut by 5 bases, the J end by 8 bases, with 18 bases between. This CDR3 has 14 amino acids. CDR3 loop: CASSPDQTGSGYTF. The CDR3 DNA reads TGTGCCAGCAGCCCGGACCAGACAGGTTCCGGCTACACCTTC.

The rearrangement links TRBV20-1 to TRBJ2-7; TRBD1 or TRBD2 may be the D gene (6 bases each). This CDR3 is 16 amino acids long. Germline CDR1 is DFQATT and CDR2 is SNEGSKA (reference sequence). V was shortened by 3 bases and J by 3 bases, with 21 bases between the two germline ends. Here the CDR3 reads CSASRWGRGLYYEQYF. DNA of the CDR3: TGCAGTGCTAGTCGGTGGGGCAGGGGACTCTACTACGAGCAGTACTTC.

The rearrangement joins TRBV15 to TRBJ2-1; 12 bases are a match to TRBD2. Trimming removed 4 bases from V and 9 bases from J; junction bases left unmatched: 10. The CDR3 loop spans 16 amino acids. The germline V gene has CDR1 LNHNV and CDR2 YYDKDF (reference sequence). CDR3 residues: CATSKTSGGPGGEQFF. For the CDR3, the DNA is TGTGCCACCAGCAAGACTAGCGGGGGCCCTGGGGGTGAGCAGTTCTTC.

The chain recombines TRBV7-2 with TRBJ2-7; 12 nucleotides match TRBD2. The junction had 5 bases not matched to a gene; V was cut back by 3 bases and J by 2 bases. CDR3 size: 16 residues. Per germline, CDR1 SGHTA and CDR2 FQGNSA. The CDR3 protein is CASSLRASGGAYEQYF. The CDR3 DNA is TGTGCCAGCAGCTTGAGAGCTAGCGGGGGGGCCTACGAGCAGTACTTC.

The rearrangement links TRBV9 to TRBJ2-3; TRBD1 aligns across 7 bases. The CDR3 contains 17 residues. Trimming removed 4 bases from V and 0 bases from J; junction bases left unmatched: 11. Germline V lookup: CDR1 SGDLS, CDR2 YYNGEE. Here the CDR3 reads CASSPSWTGTSTDTQYF. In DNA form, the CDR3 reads TGTGCCAGCAGCCCTTCCTGGACAGGCACTAGCACAGATACGCAGTATTTT.

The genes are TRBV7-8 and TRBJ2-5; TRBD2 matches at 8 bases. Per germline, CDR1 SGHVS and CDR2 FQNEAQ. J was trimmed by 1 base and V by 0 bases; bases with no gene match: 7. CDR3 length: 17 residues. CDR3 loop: CASSLASQRGPQETQYF. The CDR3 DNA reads TGTGCCAGCAGCTTAGCGTCCCAGCGGGGGCCCCAAGAGACCCAGTACTTC.

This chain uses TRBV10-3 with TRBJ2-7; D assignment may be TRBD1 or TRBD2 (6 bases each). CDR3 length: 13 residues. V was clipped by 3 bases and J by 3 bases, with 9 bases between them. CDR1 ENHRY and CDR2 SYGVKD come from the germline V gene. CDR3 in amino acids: CAISDRGGYEQYF. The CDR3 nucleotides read TGTGCCATCAGTGACAGGGGAGGCTACGAGCAGTACTTC.

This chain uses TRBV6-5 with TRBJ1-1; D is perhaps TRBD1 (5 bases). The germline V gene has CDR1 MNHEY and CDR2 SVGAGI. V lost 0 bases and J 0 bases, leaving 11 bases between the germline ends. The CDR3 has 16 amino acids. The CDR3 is CASSYSLWGMNTEAFF. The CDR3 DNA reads TGTGCCAGCAGTTACTCGCTTTGGGGGATGAACACTGAAGCTTTCTTT.

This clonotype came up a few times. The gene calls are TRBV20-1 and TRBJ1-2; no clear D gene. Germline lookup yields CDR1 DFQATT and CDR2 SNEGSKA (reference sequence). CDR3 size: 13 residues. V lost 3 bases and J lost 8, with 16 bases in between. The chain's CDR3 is CSARLIDIRGYTF. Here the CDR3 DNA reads TGCAGTGCTAGGTTAATCGACATCCGGGGCTACACCTTC.

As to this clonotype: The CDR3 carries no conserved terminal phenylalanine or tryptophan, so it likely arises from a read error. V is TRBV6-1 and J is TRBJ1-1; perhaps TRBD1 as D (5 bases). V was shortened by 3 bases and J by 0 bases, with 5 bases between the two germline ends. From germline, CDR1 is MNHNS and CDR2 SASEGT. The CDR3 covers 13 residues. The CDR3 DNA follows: TGTGCCAGCAGTGAGACAGTGAACACTGAAGCTTTCTCT. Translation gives CASSETVNTEAFS.

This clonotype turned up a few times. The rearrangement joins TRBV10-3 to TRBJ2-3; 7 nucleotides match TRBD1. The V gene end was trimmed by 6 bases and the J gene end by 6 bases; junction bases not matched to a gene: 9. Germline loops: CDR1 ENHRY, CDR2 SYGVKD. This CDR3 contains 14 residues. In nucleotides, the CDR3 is TGTGCCATCAGCGAGGGACAGTTGGGGGATACGCAGTATTTT. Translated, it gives CAISEGQLGDTQYF.

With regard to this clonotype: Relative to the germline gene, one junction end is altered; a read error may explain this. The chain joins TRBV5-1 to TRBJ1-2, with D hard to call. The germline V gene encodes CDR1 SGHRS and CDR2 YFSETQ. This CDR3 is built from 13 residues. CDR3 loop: CTSSLATNYGYTF. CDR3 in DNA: TGCACCAGCAGCTTGGCTACTAACTATGGCTACACCTTC. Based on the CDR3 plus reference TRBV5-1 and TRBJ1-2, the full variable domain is KAGVTQTPRYLIKTRGQQVTLSCSPISGHRSVSWYQQTPGQGLQFLFEYFSETQRNKGNFPGRFSGRQFSNSRSEMNVSTLELGDSALYLCTSSLATNYGYTFGSGTRLTVV.

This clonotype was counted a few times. The CDR3 region is CSAIRGDTQTQYF. In nucleotides, the CDR3 is TGCAGTGCTATCAGAGGAGACACGCAGACCCAGTACTTC. The rearrangement links TRBV20-1 to TRBJ2-5; no reliable D call. CDR1 and CDR2 from the germline V gene are DFQATT and SNEGSKA (reference sequence). The CDR3 is 13 amino acids. V lost 4 bases and J lost 6, with 15 bases in between.

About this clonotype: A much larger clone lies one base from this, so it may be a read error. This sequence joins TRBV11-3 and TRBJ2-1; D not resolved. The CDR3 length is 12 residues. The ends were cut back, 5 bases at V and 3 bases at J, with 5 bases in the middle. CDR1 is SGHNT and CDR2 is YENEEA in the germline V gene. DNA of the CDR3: TGTGCCAGCAGCGCCCACTACAATGAGCAGTTCTTC. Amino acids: CASSAHYNEQFF.